This T cell receptor beta chain came from a study of blood T cell repertoires in COVID-19. The wider study: Acute and convalescent COVID-19 specimens originated in the United States, Italy and Spain. Sources were T cells, B-cell-depleted T cells, or PBMCs; the material itself was cDNA or gDNA.

In the study's own analysis: Reference gene primer amplification gave estimated nucleated cell counts. Data came from immunoSEQ multiplex PCR; TCRdb stores just in-frame clones and leaves some out. The V and J calls and clone size come from that table; D and trimming were worked out from the DNA. This sample has about 73,000 clones, with over 75% found just once. The CDR3 has 14 residues. With 2 bases removed from V and 1 base from J, the gap between germline ends came to 9 bases. The V gene's germline CDR1 is SGHRS and CDR2 YFSETQ. This clone came up once. This clonotype was sampled from a woman between 18 and 29 years old with acute or convalescent COVID-19. Input material: peripheral blood. The chain carries TRBV5-1 and TRBJ2-5, with D perhaps matching TRBD1 (5 bases). The CDR3 nucleotides read TGCGCCAGCAGCTTTGCAGGGCTCCAAGAGACCCAGTACTTC. Amino acids: CASSFAGLQETQYF.